This T cell receptor beta chain was sequenced in a study of cytomegalovirus exposure and HLA in healthy donors. PCR used 60 Vbeta primers and 13 Jbeta primers. Data came from immunoSEQ multiplex PCR; TCRdb stores just in-frame clones and leaves some out. The data hold roughly 130,000 clones, with 66% observed a single time. V gave up 6 bases and J gave up 9 bases, with 12 bases separating them. Germline V CDR1 and CDR2: WNHNN, SYGVQD (reference sequence). The CDR3 spans 11 residues. Sequenced material: PBMCs. The origin of this receptor is a woman aged 55 to 70 in good health and CMV-seronegative. This chain uses TRBV10-1 with TRBJ2-7; D is possibly TRBD1 (5 bases). CDR3 sequence reads: CASRARGSQYF. Here the CDR3 DNA reads TGCGCCAGCAGGGCTAGGGGTTCGCAGTACTTC.